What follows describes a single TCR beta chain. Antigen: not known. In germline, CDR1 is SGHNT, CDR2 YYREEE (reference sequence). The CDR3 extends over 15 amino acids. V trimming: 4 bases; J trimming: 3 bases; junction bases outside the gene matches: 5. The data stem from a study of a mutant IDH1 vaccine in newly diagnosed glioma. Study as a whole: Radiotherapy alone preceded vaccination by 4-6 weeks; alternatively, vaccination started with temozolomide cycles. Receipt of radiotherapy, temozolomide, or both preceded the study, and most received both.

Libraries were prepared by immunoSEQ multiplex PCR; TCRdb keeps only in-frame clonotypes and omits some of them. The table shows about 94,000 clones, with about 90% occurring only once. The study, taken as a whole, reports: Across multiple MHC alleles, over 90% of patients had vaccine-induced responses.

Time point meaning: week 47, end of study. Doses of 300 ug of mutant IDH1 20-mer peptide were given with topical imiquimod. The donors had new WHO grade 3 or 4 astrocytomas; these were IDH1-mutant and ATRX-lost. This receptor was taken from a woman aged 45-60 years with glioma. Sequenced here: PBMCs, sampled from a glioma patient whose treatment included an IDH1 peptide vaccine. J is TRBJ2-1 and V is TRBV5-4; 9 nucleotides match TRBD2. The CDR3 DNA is TGTGCCAGCAGCAGTCGGACTAGCGTCTACAATGAGCAGTTCTTC. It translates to CASSSRTSVYNEQFF.